A few counts support the clone carrying this TCR beta chain. The data are from a study of shared T cell receptors in the human thymus. Data came from immunoSEQ multiplex PCR; TCRdb stores just in-frame clones and leaves some out. The sample includes roughly 500,000 clones, approximately 78% of them seen just once. Per germline, CDR1 SQVTM and CDR2 ANQGSEA. V was trimmed by 8 bases and J by 5 bases, leaving 19 bases between them. This CDR3 region has 13 residues. The same data also contributed to another study, on human thymus T cells. That study reports: Corrective surgery for congenital heart defects was being performed on the healthy Finnish infants who were the donors. The thymus was resected at corrective cardiac surgery. What appeared biased in thymic and blood repertoires was the usage of V and J genes. As related research reported, thymic repertoires overlapped highly among unrelated individuals.

J is TRBJ2-7 and V is TRBV29-1; no firm D call. This clonotype was sampled from a boy younger than two with a congenital heart defect. Sequenced sample: thymocytes. CDR3 loop: CSLLWPRSNEQYF. CDR3 coding DNA: TGCAGCCTCCTGTGGCCCCGGAGCAACGAGCAGTACTTC.